A selection of T cell receptor beta chains follows, all from one sample in a study of human T cells and chemical hapten exposure. TCRdb independently ran MiXCR on the RACE reads; one entry per CDR3 protein. The data show 110,000 or so distinct CDR3 sequences, around 34% seen once. The sequences come from whole blood, collected in connection with sensitization to the hapten diphenylcyclopropenone (DPC). The receptors shown here come from a man in his forties with alopecia areata. Some clones in this sample may be carry-over from other donors' samples. Both conserved end residues are part of each CDR3. Clone size, where shown, is once, few, many, or a class for clones that have expanded.

few | TRBJ2-7 | TRBV29-1 | CSVEERASYEQYF
few | TRBJ2-3 | TRBV29-1 | CSVRGSGTDTQYF
few | TRBJ2-5 | TRBV7-9 | CASSSLGSPGGGKETQYF
medium-sized | TRBJ1-1 | TRBV6-2/TRBV6-3 | CASSQATGLGTEAFF
few | TRBJ2-3 | TRBV6-5 | CASSYHGRGAGTDTQYF
. | TRBJ2-5 | TRBV24-1 | CATSDRGGAYQETQYF
. | TRBJ2-2 | TRBV4-1 | CASRRSGQGTGELFF
few | TRBJ2-1 | TRBV6-2/TRBV6-3 | CASSGTGAQFF
. | TRBJ2-1 | TRBV2 | CASNDLIGEQFF
. | TRBJ2-2 | TRBV18 | CASSPGLNTGELFF
. | TRBJ1-2 | TRBV4-1 | CASSLETGGAGYTF
. | TRBJ1-2 | TRBV6-5 | CASSSGGRTNYGYTF
. | TRBJ1-1 | TRBV29-1 | CSGGREGNTEAFF
few | TRBJ2-7 | TRBV7-8 | CASSLGLQVLDPSYEQYF
. | TRBJ2-3 | TRBV7-2 | CASSTGLGTDTQYF
. | TRBJ2-1 | TRBV11-2 | CASSLDSEGRPHDEQFF
. | TRBJ2-3 | TRBV12-3/TRBV12-4 | CATRGPTDTQYF
. | TRBJ2-2 | TRBV30 | CAWSVKPWGTKNTGELFF
. | TRBJ2-7 | TRBV29-1 | CSVGDRSSYEQYF
. | TRBJ2-3 | TRBV6-5 | CASRAASSTDTQYF
. | TRBJ2-1 | TRBV5-4 | CASSYGGRDEQFF
few | TRBJ2-3 | TRBV29-1 | CSVGPAPQGNTDTQYF
. | TRBJ1-4 | TRBV7-2 | CASSLDVGRVPTNEKLFF
few | TRBJ2-3 | TRBV24-1 | CATSDSAGGGADTQYF
. | TRBJ1-2 | TRBV4-3 | CASSQDFQINYGYTF
many | TRBJ2-1 | TRBV7-2 | CASTTEGSWSNEQFF
. | TRBJ2-7 | TRBV29-1 | CSARTPYSYEQYF
. | TRBJ2-3 | TRBV7-2 | CASSLNALDTQYF